Detailed here is one TCR beta chain. The antigen is not known. The data stem from a study of shared clonotypes between healthy human individuals. The V gene end was trimmed by 0 bases and the J gene end by 10 bases; junction bases not matched to a gene: 3. CDR3 size: 14 residues. The germline V gene has CDR1 KGHSH and CDR2 LQKENI. Sequenced by immunoSEQ multiplex PCR; TCRdb stores in-frame clones only, minus some. The top ten clones hold 0.3% to 0.4% of a sample with over 2 million clones, about 90% of them seen once. From CD4+ cells came CD45RA+ naive and CD45RA-negative memory subsets. Study observations and caveats: Generally, naive subsets (rather than memory subsets) showed larger estimated richness.

The chain recombines TRBV18 with TRBJ1-4; TRBD1 aligns across 9 bases. The TCR was taken from a man younger than 35 in good health. Some clones in this sample may be carry-over from other donors' samples. Input material: naive CD4+ T cells from PBMCs. Subset reported: CD45RA+ positively selected. The CDR3 loop is CASSPPGQGGKLFF. Written as DNA, the CDR3 is TGTGCCAGCTCACCACCGGGACAGGGCGGAAAACTGTTTTTT.